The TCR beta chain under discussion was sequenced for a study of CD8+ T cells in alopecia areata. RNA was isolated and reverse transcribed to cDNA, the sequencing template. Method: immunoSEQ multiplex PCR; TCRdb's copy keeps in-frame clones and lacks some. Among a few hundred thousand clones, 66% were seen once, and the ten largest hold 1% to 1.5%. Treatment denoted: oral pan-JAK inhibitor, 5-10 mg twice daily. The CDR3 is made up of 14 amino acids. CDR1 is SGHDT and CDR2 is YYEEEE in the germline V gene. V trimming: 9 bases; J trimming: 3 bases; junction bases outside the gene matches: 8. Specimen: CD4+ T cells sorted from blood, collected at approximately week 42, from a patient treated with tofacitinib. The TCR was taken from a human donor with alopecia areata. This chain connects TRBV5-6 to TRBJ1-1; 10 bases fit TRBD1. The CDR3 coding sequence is TGTGCCACAAGGACAGGGGGTAGAGACACTGAAGCTTTCTTT. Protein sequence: CATRTGGRDTEAFF.